This entry describes one T cell receptor beta chain. Its specificity is not known. This CDR3 comprises 16 residues. CDR1 is LNHDA, CDR2 SQIVND, per germline (reference sequence). The V gene lost 7 bases and the J gene lost 2 bases, with 19 bases spanning the gap. Method: immunoSEQ multiplex PCR; TCRdb's copy keeps in-frame clones and lacks some. Here the sample spans fewer than 90,000 clones, 80% to 90% being singletons. The sample originates from a study of OX40 agonist ivuxolimab in advanced cancers. The wider study: Participants could have had prior anti-PD-1, anti-PD-L1 or anti-CTLA-4 therapy, and around 40% had some.

Study-wide points: By week 6 at 0.1 to 3.0 mg/kg, blood CD4+ and CD8+ T cells had expanded clonally.

The genes are TRBV19 and TRBJ2-3; D is unresolved. The TCR sequence derives from an adult with an advanced solid tumor such as melanoma, head and neck, liver or kidney cancer. Sequencing used CD4+ or CD8+ T cells sorted from blood, obtained in a trial of the OX40 agonist ivuxolimab. CDR3 sequence: CASTLDGLGITDTQYF. The CDR3 coding sequence is TGTGCCAGTACCCTTGACGGCTTGGGGATCACAGATACGCAGTATTTT.